The 14 T cell receptor beta chains below were found in one sample sequenced in a study of blood T cell repertoires in COVID-19. Sequencing was performed with immunoSEQ multiplex PCR; in TCRdb, only in-frame clones are kept and a portion is missing. This table has under 60,000 clones, 90% to 95% appearing once. Sequencing was done on a sample of peripheral blood. The receptors were sampled from a man aged 45-65 years with acute or convalescent COVID-19.

The chain links TRBV12-5 to TRBJ2-3, with a tentative D call TRBD2 (6 bases). Germline V gene sequence: CDR1 LGHNT, CDR2 FRNRAP. The length of the CDR3 is 14 residues. Trimming shortened V by 1 base and J by 6 bases, and 11 bases separated the two germline ends. DNA for the CDR3: TGTGCTAGTGGTTTGGGTGGGAGGCGGGATACGCAGTATTTT. It encodes CASGLGGRRDTQYF.

CDR3 coding DNA: TGTGCCAGTAGTATGAGAAGTGGAGCCTACAATGAGCAGTTCTTC. It is translated as CASSMRSGAYNEQFF. The chain carries TRBV19 and TRBJ2-1; D not certain. The ends were cut back, 3 bases at V and 2 bases at J, with 11 bases in the middle. The CDR3 is 15 residues long. In germline, CDR1 is LNHDA, CDR2 SQIVND (reference sequence).

The rearrangement links TRBV20-1 to TRBJ2-1, with D hard to call. CDR3 length equals 11 residues. Trimming stripped 7 bases from V and 8 bases from J, with 12 bases between. The germline gives CDR1 DFQATT, CDR2 SNEGSKA (reference sequence). Here the CDR3 DNA reads TGCAGTGTATGCCCTGAGGATGAGCAGTTCTTC. It encodes CSVCPEDEQFF.

The chain is built from TRBV5-1 and TRBJ1-1; 7 bases are a match to TRBD1. J gave up 3 bases and V 4 bases, and 6 bases lay outside the gene matches. Germline-derived CDR1 and CDR2 are SGHRS and YFSETQ. This CDR3 region has 14 residues. In DNA, the CDR3 is TGCGCCAGCAGCGAGAAAGACAGGGACACTGAAGCTTTCTTT. Translating gives CASSEKDRDTEAFF.

This sequence joins TRBV6-6 and TRBJ1-5; D is ambiguous. V lost 5 bases and J lost 0, with 14 bases in between. The CDR3 covers 16 residues. The germline CDR1 and CDR2 sequences are MNHNY and SVGAGI (reference sequence). The CDR3 loop is CASSPPGGLSNQPQHF. The DNA of the CDR3 is TGTGCCAGCAGTCCCCCAGGTGGCCTTAGCAATCAGCCCCAGCATTTT.

CDR3 bases: TGTGCCTGGAGAACACGCCAGGACAGTTACTACGAGCAGTACTTC. It encodes CAWRTRQDSYYEQYF. The chain joins TRBV30 to TRBJ2-7, with D tentatively TRBD1 (6 bases). The CDR3 extends over 15 amino acids. V was cut by 3 bases and J by 3 bases, with 18 bases left in between. Germline CDR1 and CDR2: GTSNPN and SVGIG (reference sequence).

V and J are TRBV7-9 and TRBJ1-5; TRBD1 matches 9 bases. V lost 1 base and J lost 6; bases outside the gene matches: 4. This CDR3 is 15 amino acids long. Germline V lookup: CDR1 SEHNR, CDR2 FQNEAQ (reference sequence). Here the CDR3 reads CASSLDGTGSQPQHF. The CDR3 nucleotides read TGTGCCAGCAGCTTAGACGGGACAGGGAGTCAGCCCCAGCATTTT. The complete variable domain, with remaining parts taken from reference TRBV7-9 and TRBJ1-5, reads DTGVSQNPRHKITKRGQNVTFRCDPISEHNRLYWYRQTLGQGPEFLTYFQNEAQLEKSRLLSDRFSAERPKGSFSTLEIQRTEQGDSAMYLCASSLDGTGSQPQHFGDGTRLSIL.

V gene TRBV6-1 combines with J gene TRBJ1-6; 9 bases match TRBD1. CDR1 is MNHNS, CDR2 SASEGT, per germline. V was clipped by 2 bases and J by 7 bases; unmatched bases: 15. The CDR3 totals 19 residues. DNA for the CDR3: TGTGCCAGCAGTGAAAGCTTTAGGGGACAGGGAGGAAGAAATTCACCCCTCCACTTT. As protein: CASSESFRGQGGRNSPLHF.

The chain's CDR3 is CASSLEGLAGVPSYNEQFF. For the CDR3, the DNA is TGTGCCAGCAGCTTGGAGGGACTAGCGGGAGTACCCTCCTACAATGAGCAGTTCTTC. The chain employs TRBV5-6 and TRBJ2-1, with TRBD2 matching over 14 bases. This CDR3 contains 19 residues. V shed 0 bases, J shed 0 bases, and the junction held 5 bases outside the gene matches. Looked up from germline, CDR1 is SGHDT and CDR2 is YYEEEE.

V is TRBV19 and J is TRBJ2-5, with 12 bases matching TRBD2. Per the germline V gene, CDR1 is LNHDA and CDR2 is SQIVND (reference sequence). V was clipped by 3 bases and J by 1 base; unmatched bases: 3. CDR3 length: 16 amino acids. CDR3 region: CASSIWTSGVQETQYF. CDR3 nucleotide sequence: TGTGCCAGTAGTATTTGGACTAGCGGGGTCCAAGAGACCCAGTACTTC. The whole variable domain, filled in from reference TRBV19 and TRBJ2-5, reads DGGITQSPKYLFRKEGQNVTLSCEQNLNHDAMYWYRQDPGQGLRLIYYSQIVNDFQKGDIAEGYSVSREKKESFPLTVTSAQKNPTAFYLCASSIWTSGVQETQYFGPGTRLLVL.

The chain combines TRBV11-1 with TRBJ2-2; TRBD2 aligns across 15 bases. The germline CDR1 and CDR2 sequences are SGHAT and FQDESV (reference sequence). Trimming took 5 bases from V and 4 from J; bases not matched to a gene: 2. The CDR3 is 16 residues long. CDR3 nucleotides: TGTGCCAGCAGCCAGGGACTAGCGGGAGGCACCGGGGAGCTGTTTTTT. This sequence encodes CASSQGLAGGTGELFF.

The rearrangement links TRBV11-3 to TRBJ2-7; no definite D call. The CDR3 runs 14 residues. Germline V gene sequence: CDR1 SGHNT, CDR2 YENEEA. The V and J ends lost 1 base and 0 bases respectively, with 7 bases between them. CDR3 residues: CASSLAPSSYEQYF. Written as DNA, the CDR3 is TGTGCCAGCAGCTTAGCACCGAGCTCCTACGAGCAGTACTTC.

This chain joins TRBV18 and TRBJ2-7, with 8 bases lining up with TRBD2. The CDR3 contains 13 residues. Germline V lookup: CDR1 KGHSH, CDR2 LQKENI. V was clipped by 6 bases and J by 5 bases; unmatched bases: 6. CDR3 amino acids: CASSLGLENEQYF. Written as DNA, the CDR3 is TGTGCCAGCTCTCTGGGACTAGAAAACGAGCAGTACTTC.

The V and J genes are TRBV5-1 and TRBJ2-5; D call uncertain. The CDR3 covers 15 residues. CDR1 SGHRS and CDR2 YFSETQ come from the germline V gene. V was clipped by 0 bases and J by 1 base, with 10 bases between them. Here the CDR3 DNA reads TGCGCCAGCAGCTTGGCCATCCAGATCCAAGAGACCCAGTACTTC. As protein: CASSLAIQIQETQYF.